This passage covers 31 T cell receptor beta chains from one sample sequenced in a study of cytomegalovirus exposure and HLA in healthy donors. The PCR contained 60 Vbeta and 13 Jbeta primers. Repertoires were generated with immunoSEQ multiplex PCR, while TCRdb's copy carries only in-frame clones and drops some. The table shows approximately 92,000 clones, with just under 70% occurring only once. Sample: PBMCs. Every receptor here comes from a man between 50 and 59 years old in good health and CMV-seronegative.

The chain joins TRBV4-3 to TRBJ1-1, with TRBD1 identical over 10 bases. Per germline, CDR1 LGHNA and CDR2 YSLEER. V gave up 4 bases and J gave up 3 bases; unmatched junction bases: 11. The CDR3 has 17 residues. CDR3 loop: CASSPKGQGIGDTEAFF. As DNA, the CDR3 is TGCGCCAGCAGCCCGAAGGGACAGGGGATCGGAGACACTGAAGCTTTCTTT.

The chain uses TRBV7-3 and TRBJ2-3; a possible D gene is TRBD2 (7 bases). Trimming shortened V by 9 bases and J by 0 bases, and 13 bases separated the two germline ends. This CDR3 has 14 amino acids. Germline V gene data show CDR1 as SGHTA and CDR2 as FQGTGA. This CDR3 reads CASKGGPSTDTQYF. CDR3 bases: TGTGCCAGTAAGGGGGGGCCTAGCACAGATACGCAGTATTTT.

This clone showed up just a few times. DNA of the CDR3: TGTGCCAGTAGTGGGGGGTGGAGTGAAGCTTTCTTT. Amino acids: CASSGGWSEAFF. This chain joins TRBV19 and TRBJ1-1; tentative D call: TRBD1 (5 bases). This CDR3 has 12 residues. Trimming cost V 5 bases and J 7 bases, with 11 bases left between them. Germline lookup yields CDR1 LNHDA and CDR2 SQIVND (reference sequence).

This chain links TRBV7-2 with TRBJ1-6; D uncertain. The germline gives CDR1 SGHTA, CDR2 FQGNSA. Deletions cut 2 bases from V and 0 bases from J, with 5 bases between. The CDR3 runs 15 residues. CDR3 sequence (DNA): TGTGCCAGCAGCTTATCGAGCTCCTATAATTCACCCCTCCACTTT. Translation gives CASSLSSSYNSPLHF.

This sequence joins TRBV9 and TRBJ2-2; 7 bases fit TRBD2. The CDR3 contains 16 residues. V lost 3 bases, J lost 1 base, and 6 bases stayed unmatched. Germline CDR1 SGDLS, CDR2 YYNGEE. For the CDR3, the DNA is TGTGCCAGCAGCGAATCGACTAGCTTGAACACCGGGGAGCTGTTTTTT. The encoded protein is CASSESTSLNTGELFF.

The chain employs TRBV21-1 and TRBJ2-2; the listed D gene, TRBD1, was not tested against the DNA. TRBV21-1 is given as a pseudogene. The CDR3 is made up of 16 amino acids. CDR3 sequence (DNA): TGTGCCAGCAGCAAAGACGGGGACAGGAACACCGGGGAGCTGTTTTTT. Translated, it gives CASSKDGDRNTGELFF.

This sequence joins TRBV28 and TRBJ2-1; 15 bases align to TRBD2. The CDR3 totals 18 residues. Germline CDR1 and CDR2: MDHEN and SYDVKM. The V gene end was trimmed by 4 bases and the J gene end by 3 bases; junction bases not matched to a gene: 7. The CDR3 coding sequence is TGTGCCAGCAGTTCGGGACTAGCGGGAGGAACAAACTACAATGAGCAGTTCTTC. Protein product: CASSSGLAGGTNYNEQFF.

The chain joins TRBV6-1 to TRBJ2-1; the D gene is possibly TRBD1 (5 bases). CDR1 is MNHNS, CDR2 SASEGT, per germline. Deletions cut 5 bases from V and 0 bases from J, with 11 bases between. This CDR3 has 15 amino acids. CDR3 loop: CASSIGVGSYNEQFF. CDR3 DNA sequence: TGTGCCAGCAGTATAGGGGTGGGCTCCTACAATGAGCAGTTCTTC.

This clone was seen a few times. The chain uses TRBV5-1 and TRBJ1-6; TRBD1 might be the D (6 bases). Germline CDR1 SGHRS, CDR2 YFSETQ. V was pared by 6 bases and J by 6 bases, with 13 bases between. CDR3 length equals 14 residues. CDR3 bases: TGCGCCAGCAACGACGGGACACCTAATTCACCCCTCCACTTT. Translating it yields CASNDGTPNSPLHF. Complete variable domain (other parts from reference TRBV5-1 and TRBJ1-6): KAGVTQTPRYLIKTRGQQVTLSCSPISGHRSVSWYQQTPGQGLQFLFEYFSETQRNKGNFPGRFSGRQFSNSRSEMNVSTLELGDSALYLCASNDGTPNSPLHFGNGTRLTVT.

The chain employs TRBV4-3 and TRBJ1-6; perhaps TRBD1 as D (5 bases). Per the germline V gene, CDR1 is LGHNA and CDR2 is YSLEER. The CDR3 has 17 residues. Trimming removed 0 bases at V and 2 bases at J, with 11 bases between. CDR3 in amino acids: CASSQDFGRAYNSPLHF. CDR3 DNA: TGCGCCAGCAGCCAAGATTTCGGCAGGGCCTATAATTCACCCCTCCACTTT.

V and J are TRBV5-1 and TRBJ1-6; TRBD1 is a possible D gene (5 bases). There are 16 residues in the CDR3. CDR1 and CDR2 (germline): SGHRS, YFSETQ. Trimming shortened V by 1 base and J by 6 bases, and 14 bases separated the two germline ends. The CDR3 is CASSLMMGLGNSPLHF. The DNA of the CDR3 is TGCGCCAGCAGCTTGATGATGGGGCTCGGTAATTCACCCCTCCACTTT.

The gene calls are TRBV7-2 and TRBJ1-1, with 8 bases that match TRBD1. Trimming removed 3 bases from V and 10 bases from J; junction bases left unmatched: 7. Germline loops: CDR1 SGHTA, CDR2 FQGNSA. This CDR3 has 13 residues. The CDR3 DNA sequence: TGTGCCAGCAGCTTGCAGGGGGCCCGGGGAGCTTTCTTT. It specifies CASSLQGARGAFF.

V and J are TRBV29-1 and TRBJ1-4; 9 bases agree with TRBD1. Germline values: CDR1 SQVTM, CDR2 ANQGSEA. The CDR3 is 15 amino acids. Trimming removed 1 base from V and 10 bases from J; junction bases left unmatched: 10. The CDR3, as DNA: TGCAGCGTTGAAGTAGGTAGTACAGGGGGCGGAAAACTGTTTTTT. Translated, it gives CSVEVGSTGGGKLFF.

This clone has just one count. The CDR3 coding sequence is TGTGCCAGCAGCTTAGGATTAGGGGCGCGGACCGGGGAGCTGTTTTTT. It codes for CASSLGLGARTGELFF. The V call is TRBV7-2, the J call TRBJ2-2, with a possible D match to TRBD1 (5 bases). Germline V gene data show CDR1 as SGHTA and CDR2 as FQGNSA. V was clipped by 1 base and J by 5 bases, with 14 bases between them. CDR3 length equals 16 residues.

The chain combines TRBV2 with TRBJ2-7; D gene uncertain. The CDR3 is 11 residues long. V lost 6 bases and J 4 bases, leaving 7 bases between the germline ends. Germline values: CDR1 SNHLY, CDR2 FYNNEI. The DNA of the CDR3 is TGTGCCAGCAGCACATATTACGAGCAGTACTTC. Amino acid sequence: CASSTYYEQYF.

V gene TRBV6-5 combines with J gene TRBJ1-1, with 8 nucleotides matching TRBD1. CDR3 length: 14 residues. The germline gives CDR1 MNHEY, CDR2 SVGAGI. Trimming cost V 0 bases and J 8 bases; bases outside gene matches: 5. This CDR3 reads CASSYSIGQGEAFF. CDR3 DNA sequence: TGTGCCAGCAGTTACTCTATCGGACAGGGAGAAGCTTTCTTT.

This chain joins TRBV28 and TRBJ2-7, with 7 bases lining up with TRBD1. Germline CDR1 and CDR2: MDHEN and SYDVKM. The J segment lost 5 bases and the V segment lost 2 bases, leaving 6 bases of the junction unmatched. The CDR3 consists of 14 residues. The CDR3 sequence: CASSLMTGKNEQYF. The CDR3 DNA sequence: TGTGCCAGCAGTTTAATGACAGGGAAGAACGAGCAGTACTTC. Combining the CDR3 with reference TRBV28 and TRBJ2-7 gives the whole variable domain DVKVTQSSRYLVKRTGEKVFLECVQDMDHENMFWYRQDPGLGLRLIYFSYDVKMKEKGDIPEGYSVSREKKERFSLILESASTNQTSMYLCASSLMTGKNEQYFGPGTRLTVT.

CDR3 residues: CASSYPGEQAYEQYV. The CDR3 DNA follows: TGTGCCAGCAGTTACCCGGGGGAGCAGGCCTACGAGCAGTACGTC. The chain couples TRBV6-5 to TRBJ2-7, with TRBD2 as a possible D gene (6 bases). Trimming took off 2 bases at V and 2 bases at J, with 13 bases between the two ends. Germline V gives CDR1 MNHEY, CDR2 SVGAGI. This CDR3 contains 15 residues.

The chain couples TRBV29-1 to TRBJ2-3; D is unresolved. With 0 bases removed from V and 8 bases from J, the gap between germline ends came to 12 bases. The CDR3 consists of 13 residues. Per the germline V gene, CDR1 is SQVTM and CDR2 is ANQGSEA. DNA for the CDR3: TGCAGCGTTGAAGATAGAGCCCTAGTTACGCAGTATTTT. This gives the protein CSVEDRALVTQYF.

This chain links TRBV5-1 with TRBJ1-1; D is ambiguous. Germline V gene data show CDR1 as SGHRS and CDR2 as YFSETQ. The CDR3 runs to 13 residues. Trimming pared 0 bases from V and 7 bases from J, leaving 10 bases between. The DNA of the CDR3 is TGCGCCAGCAGCTTGGATCCGGTTCGTGAAGCTTTCTTT. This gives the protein CASSLDPVREAFF. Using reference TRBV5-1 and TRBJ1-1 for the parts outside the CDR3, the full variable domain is KAGVTQTPRYLIKTRGQQVTLSCSPISGHRSVSWYQQTPGQGLQFLFEYFSETQRNKGNFPGRFSGRQFSNSRSEMNVSTLELGDSALYLCASSLDPVREAFFGQGTRLTVV.

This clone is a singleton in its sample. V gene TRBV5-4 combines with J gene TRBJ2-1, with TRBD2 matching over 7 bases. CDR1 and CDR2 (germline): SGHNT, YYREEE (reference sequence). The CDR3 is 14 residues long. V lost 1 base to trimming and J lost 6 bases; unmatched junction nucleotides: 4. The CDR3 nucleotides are TGTGCCAGCAGCTTGCTAGGCGGGGGCAATGAGCAGTTCTTC. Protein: CASSLLGGGNEQFF.

In nucleotides, the CDR3 is TGCGCCAGCAGCACCCGGACAGGTCATCCCGGGGAGCTGTTTTTT. Encoded protein: CASSTRTGHPGELFF. This chain uses TRBV5-1 with TRBJ2-2; the match to TRBD1 covers 7 bases. This CDR3 contains 15 residues. Germline trimming cut 4 bases from V and 6 bases from J; bases unmatched to any gene: 9. Germline CDR1 SGHRS, CDR2 YFSETQ.

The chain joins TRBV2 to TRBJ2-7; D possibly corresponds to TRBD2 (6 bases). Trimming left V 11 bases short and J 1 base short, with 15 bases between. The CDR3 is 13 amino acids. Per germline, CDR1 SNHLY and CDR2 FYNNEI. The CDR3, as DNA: TGTGCCGCGACCGGGGGACTTTCCTACGAGCAGTACTTC. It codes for CAATGGLSYEQYF. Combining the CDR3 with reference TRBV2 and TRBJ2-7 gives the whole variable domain EPEVTQTPSHQVTQMGQEVILRCVPISNHLYFYWYRQILGQKVEFLVSFYNNEISEKSEIFDDQFSVERPDGSNFTLKIRSTKLEDSAMYFCAATGGLSYEQYFGPGTRLTVT.

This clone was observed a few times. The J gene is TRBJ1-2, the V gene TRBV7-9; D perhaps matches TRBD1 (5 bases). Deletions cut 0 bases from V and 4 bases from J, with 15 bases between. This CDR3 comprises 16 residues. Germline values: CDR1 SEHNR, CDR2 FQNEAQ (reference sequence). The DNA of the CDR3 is TGTGCCAGCAGCTTAGCTTCGCAGGGATACTTCTATGGCTACACCTTC. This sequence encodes CASSLASQGYFYGYTF.

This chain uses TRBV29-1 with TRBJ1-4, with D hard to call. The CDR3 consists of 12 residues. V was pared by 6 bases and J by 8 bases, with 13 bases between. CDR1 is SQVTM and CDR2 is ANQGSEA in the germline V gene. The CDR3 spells CSVSDSAEKLFF. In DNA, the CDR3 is TGCAGCGTCTCGGACTCCGCGGAAAAACTGTTTTTT. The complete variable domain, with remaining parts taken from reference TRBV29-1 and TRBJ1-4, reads SAVISQKPSRDICQRGTSLTIQCQVDSQVTMMFWYRQQPGQSLTLIATANQGSEATYESGFVIDKFPISRPNLTFSTLTVSNMSPEDSSIYLCSVSDSAEKLFFGSGTQLSVL.

CDR3 sequence (DNA): TGCAGCGCCGGGAGGCTGGAAGGACAAGAGACCCAGTACTTC. The encoded protein is CSAGRLEGQETQYF. This chain connects TRBV29-1 to TRBJ2-5, with 7 bases lining up with TRBD2. From germline, CDR1 is SQVTM and CDR2 ANQGSEA. After removal of 7 bases from V and 2 bases from J, the junction contained 10 bases not matched to a gene. The CDR3 runs to 14 residues.

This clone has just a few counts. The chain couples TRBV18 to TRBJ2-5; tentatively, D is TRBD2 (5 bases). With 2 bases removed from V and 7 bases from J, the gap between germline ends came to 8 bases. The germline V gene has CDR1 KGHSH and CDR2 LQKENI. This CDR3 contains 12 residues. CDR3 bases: TGTGCCAGCTCACCAGAGGGAACGACCCAGTACTTC. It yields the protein CASSPEGTTQYF.

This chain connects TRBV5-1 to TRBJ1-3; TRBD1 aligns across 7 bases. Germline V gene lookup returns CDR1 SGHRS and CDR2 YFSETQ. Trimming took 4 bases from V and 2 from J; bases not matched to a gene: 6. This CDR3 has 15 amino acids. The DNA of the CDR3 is TGCGCCAGCAGCGCCGGGACAGCTGCTGGAAACACCATATATTTT. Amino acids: CASSAGTAAGNTIYF. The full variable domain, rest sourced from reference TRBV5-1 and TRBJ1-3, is KAGVTQTPRYLIKTRGQQVTLSCSPISGHRSVSWYQQTPGQGLQFLFEYFSETQRNKGNFPGRFSGRQFSNSRSEMNVSTLELGDSALYLCASSAGTAAGNTIYFGEGSWLTVV.

The chain's CDR3 is CSAWTGGVDTEAFF. The CDR3 DNA follows: TGCAGCGCTTGGACAGGGGGCGTGGACACTGAAGCTTTCTTT. The V gene is TRBV29-1, the J gene TRBJ1-1, with TRBD1 matching 11 bases. The germline CDR1 and CDR2 sequences are SQVTM and ANQGSEA. J gave up 3 bases and V 7 bases, and 7 bases lay outside the gene matches. The CDR3 has 14 amino acids.

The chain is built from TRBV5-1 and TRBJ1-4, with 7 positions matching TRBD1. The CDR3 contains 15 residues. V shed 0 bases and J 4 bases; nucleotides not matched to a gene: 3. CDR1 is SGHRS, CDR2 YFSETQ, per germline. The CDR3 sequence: CASSLGQGYNEKLFF. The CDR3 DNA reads TGCGCCAGCAGCTTGGGACAGGGTTATAATGAAAAACTGTTTTTT.

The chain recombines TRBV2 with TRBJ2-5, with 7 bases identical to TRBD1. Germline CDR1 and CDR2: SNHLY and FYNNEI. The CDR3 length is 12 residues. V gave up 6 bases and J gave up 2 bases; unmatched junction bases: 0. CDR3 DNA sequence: TGTGCCAGCAGGGACAGGCAAGAGACCCAGTACTTC. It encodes CASRDRQETQYF.